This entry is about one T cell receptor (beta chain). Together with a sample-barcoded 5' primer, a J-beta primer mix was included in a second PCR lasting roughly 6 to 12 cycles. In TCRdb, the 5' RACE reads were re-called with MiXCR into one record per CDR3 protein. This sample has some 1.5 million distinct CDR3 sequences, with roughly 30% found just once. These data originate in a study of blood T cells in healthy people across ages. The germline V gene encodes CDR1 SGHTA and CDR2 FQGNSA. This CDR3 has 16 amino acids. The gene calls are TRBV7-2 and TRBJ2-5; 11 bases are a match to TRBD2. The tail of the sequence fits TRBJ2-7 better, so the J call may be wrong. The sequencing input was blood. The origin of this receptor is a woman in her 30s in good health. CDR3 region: CASSPRSSGRTYEQYF. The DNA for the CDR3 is TGTGCCAGCAGCCCCCGCTCTAGCGGGAGGACCTACGAGCAGTACTTC.